This passage covers 10 T cell receptor beta chains from one sample sequenced in a study of Graves' ophthalmopathy and Graves' hyperthyroidism. From RNA, the CDR3 regions of TCR beta chains were amplified and sequenced. Following a first-round RT-PCR that used HTBI primers, a second-round multiplex PCR was carried out. TCRdb processed the multiplex PCR reads anew with MiXCR; each CDR3 protein has one entry. The repertoire holds nearly 400,000 distinct CDR3 sequences, with 15% to 20% as singletons. The sequenced sample was peripheral blood. The receptors stem from a woman under 30 with Graves' ophthalmopathy.

This clonotype showed up many times. The chain employs TRBV5-1 and TRBJ2-5; D gene ambiguous. Germline loops: CDR1 SGHRS, CDR2 YFSETQ. CDR3 length: 15 residues. Trimming pared 0 bases from V and 0 bases from J, leaving 9 bases between. The CDR3 DNA reads TGCGCCAGCAGCTTGGTAGAAGTCTACCAAGAGACCCAGTACTTC. Translated: CASSLVEVYQETQYF.

This clonotype was counted only a few times. The rearrangement uses TRBV5-1 and TRBJ2-7, with unresolved D. The CDR3 spans 17 residues. V was cut by 4 bases and J by 3 bases, with 23 bases left in between. The germline gives CDR1 SGHRS, CDR2 YFSETQ. CDR3 coding DNA: TGCGCCAGCAGCATGGTTAGCCAGCTCAACCAAAACTACGAGCAGTACTTC. Protein sequence: CASSMVSQLNQNYEQYF.

There are many counts of this clonotype. This chain joins TRBV12-3 or TRBV12-4 and TRBJ1-5; D is ambiguous. The CDR3 runs to 15 residues. The ends were cut back, 0 bases at V and 1 base at J, with 7 bases in the middle. The CDR3 DNA sequence: TGTGCCAGCAGTTTAGCGGCAAGGAGCAATCAGCCCCAGCATTTT. Translated: CASSLAARSNQPQHF.

This clonotype appeared a few times. The chain uses TRBV7-8 and TRBJ1-6; D may be TRBD1 (5 bases). Germline assignment: CDR1 SGHVS and CDR2 FQNEAQ. V lost 0 bases, J lost 10 bases, and 13 bases lay in between. The CDR3 totals 15 residues. In DNA form, the CDR3 reads TGTGCCAGCAGCTTAGCGGCCAGGGCAGGGTCACCCCTCCACTTT. It codes for CASSLAARAGSPLHF.

This clonotype was seen once. This sequence joins TRBV6-1 and TRBJ1-2, with no clear D. V lost 7 bases, J lost 8 bases, and 11 bases lay in between. Per the germline V gene, CDR1 is MNHNS and CDR2 is SASEGT. This CDR3 has 11 amino acids. The CDR3 is CASMNPGGYTF. CDR3 DNA: TGTGCCAGCATGAACCCGGGAGGCTACACCTTC.

This clonotype was found many times. This chain links TRBV20-1 with TRBJ2-4, with a possible D match to TRBD2 (5 bases). This CDR3 is 14 amino acids long. Per the germline V gene, CDR1 is DFQATT and CDR2 is SNEGSKA (reference sequence). The V and J ends lost 5 bases and 4 bases respectively, with 15 bases between them. CDR3 nucleotide sequence: TGCAGTGCTGCCGCAATCGAGCGGAAAAACATTCAGTACTTC. Translation gives CSAAAIERKNIQYF.

This clonotype has ten or more counts. The chain uses TRBV5-1 and TRBJ2-2, with D tentatively TRBD2 (6 bases). CDR1 and CDR2 from the germline V gene are SGHRS and YFSETQ. The CDR3 runs to 12 residues. V shed 4 bases and J shed 7 bases, with 8 bases lying between them. The CDR3 sequence: CASSAEGGELFF. CDR3 nucleotide sequence: TGCGCCAGCAGCGCGGAGGGCGGGGAGCTGTTTTTT.

This clonotype was counted at least ten times. The chain recombines TRBV11-2 with TRBJ2-6; D is unresolved. CDR1 SGHAT and CDR2 FQNNGV come from the germline V gene. The CDR3 spans 12 residues. Trimming took off 6 bases at V and 4 bases at J, with 4 bases between the two ends. CDR3 protein: CASRVGANVLTF. CDR3 DNA sequence: TGTGCCAGCAGAGTCGGGGCCAACGTCCTGACTTTC.

This clonotype was detected many times. The chain recombines TRBV12-3 or TRBV12-4 with TRBJ2-5; 12 nucleotides align to TRBD2. There are 17 residues in the CDR3. The J segment lost 3 bases and the V segment lost 5 bases, leaving 10 bases of the junction unmatched. Here the CDR3 DNA reads TGTGCCAGCAGTGATATTCGGACTAGCGGGAAGAAAGAGACCCAGTACTTC. It is translated as CASSDIRTSGKKETQYF.

Many counts were recorded for this clonotype. This chain joins TRBV24-1 and TRBJ2-7; maybe TRBD1 (6 bases). Trimming stripped 2 bases from V and 2 bases from J, with 12 bases between. The germline CDR1 and CDR2 sequences are KGHDR and SFDVKD. The CDR3 runs to 15 residues. In nucleotides, the CDR3 is TGTGCCACCAGTGATTCCGGACAGTCCGCCTACGAGCAGTACTTC. Protein sequence: CATSDSGQSAYEQYF.